Sequencing of this TCR beta chain was carried out in a study of blood T cell repertoires in COVID-19. Study as a whole: Material from acute and convalescent COVID-19 was sourced from the United States, Italy and Spain.

Germline CDR1 reads SGHRS; CDR2 reads YFSETQ. J gave up 11 bases and V 4 bases, and 13 bases lay outside the gene matches. CDR3 length: 14 residues. In the original workflow: Estimated nucleated cell counts came from reference gene primer amplification. The method was immunoSEQ multiplex PCR; TCRdb's version includes in-frame clones alone and lacks a portion of them. V and J calls and clone size are those listed in that table; D and trimming were worked out from the DNA. The repertoire holds hundreds of thousands of clones, with around nine tenths as singletons. Material for sequencing was peripheral blood. The receptor was isolated from a woman aged 55-70 years with COVID-19, enrolled during active disease. The J gene is TRBJ1-2, the V gene TRBV5-1; 8 bases agree with TRBD1. CDR3 amino acids: CASSHPDRGGEYTF. In DNA form, the CDR3 reads TGCGCCAGCAGCCACCCTGACAGGGGAGGAGAATACACCTTC.